This entry describes one T cell receptor (beta chain). Trimming took off 7 bases at V and 1 base at J, with 10 bases between the two ends. This CDR3 contains 13 residues. The germline CDR1 and CDR2 sequences are MNHNS and SASEGT. Sequenced by immunoSEQ multiplex PCR; TCRdb stores in-frame clones only, minus some. The sample contains some 14,000 clones, roughly 74% of which appear only once. The sample originates from a study of neoadjuvant anti-PD-1 for oral cavity cancer. Study at large: Patients without progression received a fourth nivolumab dose around day 43, then surgical resection on days 50-56.

The time point denotes: after neoadjuvant nivolumab, at surgical resection. The sample was PBMCs, taken after nivolumab (anti-PD-1) treatment. This rearrangement joins TRBV6-1 to TRBJ1-1; D is possibly TRBD1 (5 bases). The sequence derives from a person between 40 and 79 years old with oral cavity squamous cell carcinoma. CDR3 bases: TGTGCCAGCAATCAGGGAACGAACACTGAAGCTTTCTTT. This sequence encodes CASNQGTNTEAFF.